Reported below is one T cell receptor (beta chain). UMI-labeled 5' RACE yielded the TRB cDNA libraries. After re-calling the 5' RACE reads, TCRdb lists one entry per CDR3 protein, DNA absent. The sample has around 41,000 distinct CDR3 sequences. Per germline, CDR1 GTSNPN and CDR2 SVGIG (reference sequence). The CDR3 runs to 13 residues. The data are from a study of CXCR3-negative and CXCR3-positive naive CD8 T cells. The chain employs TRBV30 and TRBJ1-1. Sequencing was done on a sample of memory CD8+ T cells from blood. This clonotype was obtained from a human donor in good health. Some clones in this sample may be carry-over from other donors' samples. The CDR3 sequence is CAWSGEENTEAFF.